This TCR beta chain was captured in a study of T cells in Graves' hyperthyroidism and ophthalmopathy. This clonotype was observed many times. Its specificity is not known. RNA transcripts provided the source from which TCR beta CDR3 regions were amplified. When the TCR CDR3 underwent first-round RT-PCR, the HTBI primer set was used. TCRdb re-derived calls from the multiplex PCR reads in MiXCR, one entry per CDR3 protein. The sample carries some 340,000 distinct CDR3 sequences, approximately 14% recorded once. The study's findings and limits: Ophthalmopathy stood apart from stable hyperthyroidism in a 13 V-J model.

The CDR3 loop spans 16 amino acids. Trimming cost V 5 bases and J 7 bases; bases outside gene matches: 14. This TCR was recovered from a woman aged 40 to 50 with Graves' ophthalmopathy. What was sequenced was blood. The chain combines TRBV12-3 or TRBV12-4 with TRBJ2-1, with 7 bases fitting TRBD1. CDR3 region: CASSLRQGLPENEQFF. For the CDR3, the DNA is TGTGCCAGCAGTCTACGACAGGGCTTGCCCGAGAATGAGCAGTTCTTC.